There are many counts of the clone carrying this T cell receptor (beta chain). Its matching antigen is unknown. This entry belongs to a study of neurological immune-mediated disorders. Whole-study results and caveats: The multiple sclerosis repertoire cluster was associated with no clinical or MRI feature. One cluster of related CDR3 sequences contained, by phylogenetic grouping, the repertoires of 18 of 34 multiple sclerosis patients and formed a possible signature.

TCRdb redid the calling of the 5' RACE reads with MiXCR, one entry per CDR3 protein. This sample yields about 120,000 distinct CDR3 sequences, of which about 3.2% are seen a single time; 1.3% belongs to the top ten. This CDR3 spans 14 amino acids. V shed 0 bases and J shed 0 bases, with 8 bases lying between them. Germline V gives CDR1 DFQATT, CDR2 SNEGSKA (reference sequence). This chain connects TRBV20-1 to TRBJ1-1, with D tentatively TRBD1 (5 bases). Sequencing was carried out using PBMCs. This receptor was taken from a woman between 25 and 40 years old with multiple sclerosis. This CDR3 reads CSARDRAMNTEAFF. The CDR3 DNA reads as TGCAGTGCTAGAGACAGGGCGATGAACACTGAAGCTTTCTTT.